Shown below are 32 T cell receptor beta chains from a single sample sequenced in a study of control samples from healthy donors and cancer patients (TCRdb year 2020). The library was generated by the immunoSEQ multiplex PCR assay. TCRdb obtained this table from immuneACCESS and retained in-frame rearrangements with V and J assigned. These tables miss some clones; where compared with another copy, unresolved V genes account for less than half of the shortfall, and the remainder is unexplained. Across this sample there are some 140,000 clones, with approximately 96% seen only once. The top ten constitute 5.5% to 6% of the sample. Sequenced input: blood. The receptors derive from a man aged 40-50 years in good health.

The chain joins TRBV11-2 to TRBJ2-2, with unresolved D. This CDR3 is built from 14 residues. Germline CDR1 is SGHAT and CDR2 is FQNNGV. V gave up 4 bases and J gave up 4 bases, with 10 bases separating them. CDR3 protein: CASSYGRFTGELFF. CDR3 coding DNA: TGTGCCAGCAGCTACGGGCGGTTCACCGGGGAGCTGTTTTTT. The full variable domain, rest sourced from reference TRBV11-2 and TRBJ2-2, is EAGVAQSPRYKIIEKRQSVAFWCNPISGHATLYWYQQILGQGPKLLIQFQNNGVVDDSQLPKDRFSAERLKGVDSTLKIQPAKLEDSAVYLCASSYGRFTGELFFGEGSRLTVL.

This chain connects TRBV7-2 to TRBJ2-1, with D possibly being TRBD2 (6 bases). The CDR3 is 13 amino acids. V gave up 10 bases and J gave up 5 bases, with 15 bases separating them. Germline assignment: CDR1 SGHTA and CDR2 FQGNSA. CDR3 sequence (DNA): TGTGCCAATGCAGCGGGCCCACACAATGAGCAGTTCTTC. Protein: CANAAGPHNEQFF.

The CDR3 reads CASSSGQFVALNTEAFF. CDR3 sequence (DNA): TGTGCCAGCAGTTCGGGACAGTTTGTAGCCTTGAACACTGAAGCTTTCTTT. This sequence joins TRBV28 and TRBJ1-1; 7 bases line up with TRBD1. The CDR3 is made up of 17 amino acids. From germline, CDR1 is MDHEN and CDR2 SYDVKM. The J segment lost 0 bases and the V segment lost 4 bases, leaving 11 bases of the junction unmatched.

The rearrangement links TRBV27 to TRBJ2-7; 9 nucleotides line up with TRBD1. J gave up 5 bases and V 4 bases, and 9 bases lay outside the gene matches. CDR3 length: 15 residues. The germline CDR1 and CDR2 sequences are MNHEY and SMNVEV (reference sequence). In DNA form, the CDR3 reads TGTGCCAGCAGTTCGGTTGGGACAGGGCGAGACGAGCAGTACTTC. Residues: CASSSVGTGRDEQYF.

The chain is built from TRBV28 and TRBJ1-2, with 7 bases that match TRBD1. After removal of 5 bases from V and 13 bases from J, the junction contained 7 bases not matched to a gene. Germline V gene data show CDR1 as MDHEN and CDR2 as SYDVKM. This CDR3 has 11 residues. The CDR3 region has the DNA TGTGCCAGCAGTGGCCGACAGGGCGGCACCTTC. Its translation: CASSGRQGGTF.

CDR3 amino acids: CASSRGHGIGELFF. The CDR3 DNA follows: TGTGCCAGTAGCCGGGGCCACGGAATCGGGGAGCTGTTTTTT. The rearrangement uses TRBV2 and TRBJ2-2; TRBD1 or TRBD2 may be the D gene (5 bases each). The V gene lost 9 bases and the J gene lost 7 bases, with 18 bases spanning the gap. CDR1 and CDR2 from the germline V gene are SNHLY and FYNNEI. The length of the CDR3 is 14 residues.

The chain has TRBV18 and TRBJ1-2; D may be TRBD1 (5 bases). Trimming stripped 4 bases from V and 4 bases from J, with 16 bases between. The CDR3 has 15 amino acids. Looked up from germline, CDR1 is KGHSH and CDR2 is LQKENI. The CDR3 DNA reads TGTGCCAGCTCACTGGCCGGGGCGGACTCCTATGGCTACACCTTC. Translation: CASSLAGADSYGYTF.

The chain joins TRBV18 to TRBJ2-2; D not resolved. This CDR3 has 13 amino acids. Trimming cost V 0 bases and J 5 bases, with 4 bases left between them. Germline assignment: CDR1 KGHSH and CDR2 LQKENI. CDR3 in amino acids: CASSPPMTGELFF. CDR3 coding DNA: TGTGCCAGCTCACCACCGATGACCGGGGAGCTGTTTTTT. Using reference TRBV18 and TRBJ2-2 for the parts outside the CDR3, the full variable domain is NAGVMQNPRHLVRRRGQEARLRCSPMKGHSHVYWYRQLPEEGLKFMVYLQKENIIDESGMPKERFSAEFPKEGPSILRIQQVVRGDSAAYFCASSPPMTGELFFGEGSRLTVL.

The chain has TRBV5-4 and TRBJ2-3; D perhaps matches TRBD1 (6 bases). The ends were cut back, 4 bases at V and 1 base at J, with 13 bases in the middle. Germline V gene sequence: CDR1 SGHNT, CDR2 YYREEE (reference sequence). CDR3 length: 15 residues. The CDR3 here is CASSPDRRRTDTQYF. For the CDR3, the DNA is TGTGCCAGCAGCCCAGACAGGCGACGCACAGATACGCAGTATTTT.

Comment on this clone: The sample holds other DNA sequences that translate to the same CDR3. The CDR3 DNA is TGTGCCAGCTCACCAGGGGCAGGGCTGAACACTGAAGCTTTCTTT. This gives the protein CASSPGAGLNTEAFF. J is TRBJ1-1 and V is TRBV18, with D perhaps TRBD1 (5 bases). Trimming shortened V by 2 bases and J by 0 bases, and 10 bases separated the two germline ends. This CDR3 has 15 residues. Germline values: CDR1 KGHSH, CDR2 LQKENI.

The chain has TRBV7-6 and TRBJ2-7; the D gene could be TRBD1 or TRBD2 (5 bases each). In germline, CDR1 is SGHVS, CDR2 FNYEAQ. V lost 5 bases to trimming and J lost 6 bases, with 11 bases between them. This CDR3 is built from 12 residues. The CDR3 reads CASSLGGGEQYF. In DNA form, the CDR3 reads TGTGCCAGCAGCCTCGGTGGGGGCGAGCAGTACTTC.

The chain links TRBV19 to TRBJ1-2, with D maybe TRBD1 (5 bases). The ends were cut back, 1 base at V and 8 bases at J, with 17 bases in the middle. The CDR3 has 15 amino acids. Germline V gene lookup returns CDR1 LNHDA and CDR2 SQIVND (reference sequence). Here the CDR3 reads CASSIVGGERGGYTF. DNA for the CDR3: TGTGCCAGTAGTATAGTAGGAGGGGAGAGAGGCGGCTACACCTTC. Supplemented by reference TRBV19 and TRBJ1-2, the full variable domain reads DGGITQSPKYLFRKEGQNVTLSCEQNLNHDAMYWYRQDPGQGLRLIYYSQIVNDFQKGDIAEGYSVSREKKESFPLTVTSAQKNPTAFYLCASSIVGGERGGYTFGSGTRLTVV.

The J gene is TRBJ1-5, the V gene TRBV19, with D hard to call. Germline lookup yields CDR1 LNHDA and CDR2 SQIVND (reference sequence). Trimming removed 8 bases at V and 0 bases at J, with 11 bases between. There are 14 residues in the CDR3. CDR3 protein: CASSLGLSNQPQHF. The CDR3 DNA is TGTGCCAGTTCGCTAGGACTTAGCAATCAGCCCCAGCATTTT.

The chain carries TRBV5-1 and TRBJ1-1; D unresolved. Trimming took 4 bases from V and 5 from J, leaving 12 bases between them. The V gene's germline CDR1 is SGHRS and CDR2 YFSETQ. This CDR3 comprises 13 residues. CDR3 region: CASSPQVRTEAFF. CDR3 nucleotides: TGCGCCAGCAGCCCTCAGGTTAGGACTGAAGCTTTCTTT.

CDR3: CASSSGLGWATQYF. CDR3 in DNA: TGTGCCAGCAGTTCCGGACTGGGATGGGCTACGCAGTATTTT. V usage is TRBV28 and J usage is TRBJ2-3, with D perhaps matching TRBD2 (5 bases). The CDR3 spans 14 residues. V was cut by 4 bases and J by 8 bases, with 16 bases left in between. From germline, CDR1 is MDHEN and CDR2 SYDVKM.

To note about this clone: One end of the junction is discordant with germline, which a read error may explain. The chain has TRBV28 and TRBJ1-2; D call uncertain. Germline V gene sequence: CDR1 MDHEN, CDR2 SYDVKM. The CDR3 contains 16 residues. The CDR3 DNA reads TGTGCCGGCAGTTCCCCCGGCATCCCACAAAACTATGGCTACACCTTC. This sequence encodes CAGSSPGIPQNYGYTF.

A remark on this clone: Other nucleotide sequences from this sample produce the same CDR3. This chain connects TRBV5-1 to TRBJ1-5; no clear D. The CDR3 contains 14 residues. CDR1 is SGHRS, CDR2 YFSETQ, per germline. Trimming took 2 bases from V and 3 from J, leaving 9 bases between them. The CDR3 DNA is TGCGCCAGCAGCTTAGACGGTTCCAATCAGCCCCAGCATTTT. This encodes CASSLDGSNQPQHF.

V usage is TRBV19 and J usage is TRBJ1-2; D unclear. The V gene lost 3 bases and the J gene lost 7 bases, with 15 bases spanning the gap. The germline V gene encodes CDR1 LNHDA and CDR2 SQIVND (reference sequence). The CDR3 runs to 14 residues. This chain's CDR3 is CASSIGEGYGGYTF. CDR3 nucleotides: TGTGCCAGTAGTATCGGAGAGGGATATGGTGGCTACACCTTC.

For the CDR3, the DNA is TGCGCCAGCAGCCGGGGACTGACCTCCTACGAGCAGTACTTC. This translates into CASSRGLTSYEQYF. This chain links TRBV5-1 with TRBJ2-7; D perhaps matches TRBD2 (6 bases). Germline CDR1 is SGHRS and CDR2 is YFSETQ. The CDR3 is 14 amino acids. Trimming cost V 4 bases and J 0 bases, with 11 bases left between them.

The chain links TRBV2 to TRBJ2-1; D not resolved. The CDR3 totals 15 residues. Trimming took 0 bases from V and 7 from J, leaving 13 bases between them. CDR1 and CDR2 from the germline V gene are SNHLY and FYNNEI. This CDR3 reads CASSEALGRANEQFF. The CDR3 bases are TGTGCCAGCAGTGAAGCGCTTGGCCGAGCTAATGAGCAGTTCTTC.

V gene TRBV28 combines with J gene TRBJ1-5, with D unclear. The CDR3 length is 12 residues. V lost 8 bases to trimming and J lost 1 base, with 6 bases between them. The V gene's germline CDR1 is MDHEN and CDR2 SYDVKM. CDR3 residues: CASHVSNQPQHF. In DNA form, the CDR3 reads TGTGCCAGCCATGTAAGCAATCAGCCCCAGCATTTT.

The chain couples TRBV7-9 to TRBJ1-6; a possible D gene is TRBD1 (6 bases). Germline CDR1 and CDR2: SEHNR and FQNEAQ (reference sequence). Between the trimmed V and J ends, which lost 5 bases and 0 bases, there was a span of 17 bases. The CDR3 length is 18 residues. CDR3 region: CASSPSWGLGSYNSPLHF. Here the CDR3 DNA reads TGTGCCAGCAGCCCGAGCTGGGGGCTGGGCTCCTATAATTCACCCCTCCACTTT.

V gene TRBV28 combines with J gene TRBJ2-1; TRBD2 aligns across 7 bases. The germline CDR1 and CDR2 sequences are MDHEN and SYDVKM. V shed 2 bases and J 5 bases; nucleotides not matched to a gene: 6. The CDR3 sequence is 15 residues long. The CDR3 DNA reads as TGTGCCAGCAGTTTACTTCTAGCGGAGGACAATGAGCAGTTCTTC. It specifies CASSLLLAEDNEQFF.

The V call is TRBV30, the J call TRBJ1-1; D not certain. V lost 2 bases and J lost 0, with 13 bases in between. The CDR3 totals 15 residues. Germline loops: CDR1 GTSNPN, CDR2 SVGIG (reference sequence). The CDR3 region is CAWSSRTAVNTEAFF. The CDR3, as DNA: TGTGCCTGGAGTAGCCGGACTGCAGTGAACACTGAAGCTTTCTTT.

The chain employs TRBV6-1 and TRBJ2-3; D remains ambiguous. Germline V CDR1 and CDR2: MNHNS, SASEGT. The CDR3 runs 15 residues. Trimming cost V 1 base and J 1 base, with 9 bases left between them. CDR3 nucleotides: TGTGCCAGCAGTGAAGGGCCGGATGGCACAGATACGCAGTATTTT. This sequence encodes CASSEGPDGTDTQYF.

The count of this clone is one. The chain employs TRBV11-2 and TRBJ2-1; a possible D gene is TRBD1 (5 bases). The V and J ends lost 1 base and 7 bases respectively, with 14 bases between them. Per germline, CDR1 SGHAT and CDR2 FQNNGV. The CDR3 is 15 residues long. The CDR3 loop is CASSLGGSNTNEQFF. The CDR3 region has the DNA TGTGCCAGCAGCTTAGGGGGCTCAAACACAAATGAGCAGTTCTTC.

This clone was recorded only once. This sequence joins TRBV5-4 and TRBJ2-7; D remains ambiguous. The CDR3 is 13 residues long. Trimming stripped 5 bases from V and 1 base from J, with 10 bases between. The germline CDR1 and CDR2 sequences are SGHNT and YYREEE (reference sequence). CDR3 DNA: TGTGCCAGCAGTGTAGGCCCTTCCTACGAGCAGTACTTC. Translating gives CASSVGPSYEQYF.

The genes are TRBV4-1 and TRBJ1-1; the D is unclear. The germline gives CDR1 MGHRA, CDR2 YSYEKL. V gave up 1 base and J gave up 1 base, with 10 bases separating them. There are 15 residues in the CDR3. For the CDR3, the DNA is TGCGCCAGCAGCCAAGGTCATTCGGGGAACACTGAAGCTTTCTTT. It yields the protein CASSQGHSGNTEAFF.

Comments on this clone: The same CDR3 is also encoded by other DNA sequences in this sample. This sequence joins TRBV7-9 and TRBJ2-7; D possibly corresponds to TRBD2 (5 bases). The CDR3 is made up of 13 amino acids. V was cut by 1 base and J by 2 bases, with 6 bases left in between. Germline CDR1 is SEHNR and CDR2 is FQNEAQ (reference sequence). CDR3 sequence reads: CASSLVGTYEQYF. CDR3 nucleotide sequence: TGTGCCAGCAGCTTAGTCGGGACCTACGAGCAGTACTTC. The full variable domain, completed using reference TRBV7-9 and TRBJ2-7, is DTGVSQNPRHKITKRGQNVTFRCDPISEHNRLYWYRQTLGQGPEFLTYFQNEAQLEKSRLLSDRFSAERPKGSFSTLEIQRTEQGDSAMYLCASSLVGTYEQYFGPGTRLTVT.

The rearrangement uses TRBV30 and TRBJ1-5, with D hard to call. The CDR3 runs 12 residues. V was cut by 3 bases and J by 2 bases, with 5 bases left in between. Germline CDR1 and CDR2: GTSNPN and SVGIG (reference sequence). The CDR3 reads CAWSPGNQPQHF. In DNA form, the CDR3 reads TGTGCCTGGAGCCCCGGCAATCAGCCCCAGCATTTT. Using reference TRBV30 and TRBJ1-5 for the parts outside the CDR3, the full variable domain is SQTIHQWPATLVQPVGSPLSLECTVEGTSNPNLYWYRQAAGRGLQLLFYSVGIGQISSEVPQNLSASRPQDRQFILSSKKLLLSDSGFYLCAWSPGNQPQHFGDGTRLSIL.

This chain connects TRBV25-1 to TRBJ1-6, with 7 bases that match TRBD1. The CDR3 is made up of 17 amino acids. Germline-derived CDR1 and CDR2 are MGHDK and SYGVNS. V was clipped by 5 bases and J by 6 bases; unmatched bases: 13. The CDR3 here is CASSHWPPRQGNSPLHF. The CDR3 bases are TGTGCCAGCAGTCACTGGCCCCCGCGACAGGGTAATTCACCCCTCCACTTT.

V gene TRBV4-1 combines with J gene TRBJ2-7; no clear D gene. V was pared by 0 bases and J by 4 bases, with 7 bases between. This CDR3 is 13 amino acids long. Germline lookup yields CDR1 MGHRA and CDR2 YSYEKL. CDR3: CASSQDFEYEQYF. DNA of the CDR3: TGCGCCAGCAGCCAAGATTTTGAGTACGAGCAGTACTTC.